This TCR beta chain was obtained from a study of regulatory T cells in long-lasting Graves disease. The CDR3 has 12 residues. Germline V gene sequence: CDR1 DFQATT, CDR2 SNEGSKA (reference sequence). Time point noted: newly diagnosed GD, antithyroid drugs for less than 3 months. Scientists built the TCR library using RNA that was extracted from PBMCs. Arm-PCR of CDR3 regions and iRepertoire HTBI primers were the basis on which TCR beta libraries were built. TCRdb reprocessed the multiplex PCR reads via MiXCR and lists one record per CDR3 protein. The profile shows roughly 610,000 distinct CDR3 sequences, 16% of them singletons. Only a few counts were recorded for this clonotype. These data also formed part of another study, on T cells in Graves' hyperthyroidism and ophthalmopathy. As reported in that work: Among thyroid clonotypes expanded above 0.001, most also appeared in blood.

This material consisted of peripheral blood mononuclear cells (PBMCs), taken at new diagnosis, from a patient treated with antithyroid drugs. The chain uses TRBV20-1 and TRBJ2-7, with unresolved D. This clonotype originated in a woman between 25 and 40 years old with Graves disease. CDR3 amino acids: CRPSGLSYEQYF. CDR3 DNA: TGCAGGCCCTCCGGTTTGTCCTACGAGCAGTACTTC.